This TCR beta chain was retrieved from a study of cytomegalovirus exposure and HLA in healthy donors (dated by TCRdb to between 2016 and 2019). Describing the broader study: In an earlier analysis of 450 to 750 of the donors, less than 350 Gb of sequence data and 100 million or so unique TCR beta sequences from roughly 180 million T cells were reported. Every repertoire in the discovery cohort had been generated on one and the same sequencing platform. In the later analysis, no new phenotypic data were used to find candidate immune exposures; instead, reliance was placed on TCR beta sequences and their occurrence across donors. The T cell repertoires of 670 or so subjects were profiled by immunosequencing and related to cytomegalovirus serostatus. HLA typing covered class I and class II loci at four-digit resolution. Of the roughly 400 genotyped donors, approximately 81% were placed in the genetic ancestry cluster associated with self-reported Caucasian donors. In an earlier analysis of roughly 540 of the donors, high-throughput TCR beta sequencing was used to judge whether each TCR beta V gene segment behaved as functional or pseudogenic. Because of strong linkage in the cohort, roughly five DR-DQ haplotypes were treated as single units for association and clustering. Donor age, sex, ethnicity and CMV serostatus were compiled alongside the repertoire data. To predict cytomegalovirus infection status, the study combined high-throughput TCR immunosequencing, statistical association of individual TCRs with disease status, and machine learning. Besides the first cohort of 500 to 700 subjects, a separate validation cohort made up of 120 different subjects was used. A later genetic analysis used genome-wide SNP genotypes for about 60% of the roughly 700 donors, treating that subset as a discovery cohort. On average, roughly 250,000 unique TCR beta nucleotide sequences were sequenced per donor among about 400 genotyped donors of the cohort, with 15% to 20% of those sequences being non-productive. A later analysis re-examined previously published TCR beta repertoires from more than 550 donors and added high-resolution HLA genotyping to investigate patterns of TCR occurrence. An early release that covered about 600 HLA-typed donors contained approximately 320 gigabases of sequencing data and 70 million to 100 million unique TCR sequences. Typing coverage varied by locus: roughly 629-630 donors for A, B, C, DRB1 and DQB1; more than 500 for DQA1; about 570 for DPA1; 450 to 480 for DPB1. The study aimed to test whether signatures of past pathogen exposure could be identified by cataloging public T cell receptors.

Beyond this particular receptor, the publication reports: A further reported finding was that TCR beta sequences accurately predicted the HLA-A and HLA-B alleles for most subjects in the first cohort. According to a later analysis, TCR association rates differed among HLA loci, with DRB1 alleles showing the most associated TCRs and HLA-C alleles showing the fewest. Because some donors lacked HLA typing at each locus, the association tests relied only on the typed subset. Most TCR sequences were seen in very few donors, while some public TCRs were found in many individuals. According to a later genetic analysis, donors in an Asian-associated ancestry cluster had fewer N-insertions in productive TCRs than the roughly 660-donor mean. In the study, some 180 TCR beta chains were listed as associated with cytomegalovirus. V-gene and J-gene trimming of TCR beta chains was associated with a missense DCLRE1C variant in a later genetic analysis, and the association was replicated in an independent cohort. A later analysis reported that several top co-occurrence clusters appeared linked to parvovirus B19, influenza, CMV and Epstein-Barr virus. In a later analysis, around 15,000 TCR beta sequences were associated with specific HLA alleles at a false discovery rate of 0.05. The only immune exposure information available for the cohort was CMV serostatus. The cohort was sequenced for TCR beta chains only, and without alpha or paired-chain data the features that could be detected were limited. A later analysis found that HLA-associated TCR beta chains were more clonally expanded and had lower generation probabilities than equally common non-associated chains. The authors suggested that the approach could potentially be extended to other disease states and immunological phenotypes. Sequencing depth was assumed to be roughly uniform across donors in the presence/absence analyses, though that assumption may not hold. Seventeen rarely observed V segments, including chromosome 9 orphons, were excluded from the earlier analysis of some 590 of the donors because counts were too low. A cluster of highly shared sequence variants was judged likely to be a technical artifact of the sequencing pipeline. In an earlier analysis of around 500 of the donors, most TCR beta V segments appeared in productive rearrangements about 90% or about 30% of the time, broadly matching IMGT annotations. Three of the identified cytomegalovirus-associated TCR beta chains were confirmed in vitro to be specific for cytomegalovirus antigens. According to a later analysis, most CMV-associated TCR beta chains appeared to be HLA-restricted, and the HLA associations seemed to be driven largely by CMV exposure. When HLA alleles, especially DR and DQ, strongly co-occurred, attributing TCR associations to individual alleles was difficult. Linkage disequilibrium might explain the correlated functional status among segregating V segments, but an unknown experimental factor could not be ruled out. Cytomegalovirus status was reported to be diagnosed by the classifier with high specificity and sensitivity in both the original and validation cohorts.

Libraries were made using the immunoSEQ multiplex PCR assay. For the multiplex PCR, a mixture combining 60 forward primers for TCR Vbeta segments and 13 reverse primers for TCR Jbeta segments was used. The CDR3 region of rearranged TCR beta genes was amplified from genomic DNA by a multiplex PCR assay. The amplified TCR beta libraries were sequenced on the Illumina HiSeq System as 87-base-pair reads. Turning to the authors' computational methods: A later analysis tallied around 80 million unique TCR beta chains across the 550 to 850 repertoires, and around 10 million of those chains were shared by two or more donors. To remove PCR and sequencing errors, raw reads were error-corrected and collapsed into unique sequences using a nearest-neighbor algorithm that merged closely related sequences. To assign V, D and J gene segments, CDR3 sequences were aligned to IMGT reference sequences. Each retained sequence needed at least a six-nucleotide match to both a V gene segment and a J gene segment. Rearrangements were called productive when the CDR3 lacked stop codons and stayed in frame with V and J; all others were non-productive. Following IMGT convention, CDR3 was defined as the stretch from the second conserved V-encoded cysteine to the conserved J-encoded phenylalanine. The earlier analysis of approximately 590 of the donors excluded any sequence lacking an unambiguous match to a single V gene segment. In an earlier analysis of approximately 560 of the donors, a V segment was called functional when productive rearrangements were above 56.7%, and segregating when the standard deviation between donors exceeded 5%. A statistical classification framework was developed to diagnose cytomegalovirus status using the catalog of TCR beta chain sequences. V and J gene assignment, in a later analysis, came from comparing TCR nucleotide sequences with IMGT/GENE-DB human TR gene sequences. Using the TCRdist pipeline, a later analysis assigned CDR3 sequences along with most-parsimonious VDJ recombination scenarios. In a later analysis, every TCR beta chain was defined by the combination of its CDR3 amino acid sequence and its V-gene family, and reads without a unique V-gene family were dropped. A later analysis removed 450 to 600 highly shared, low-generation-probability nucleotide sequences to deal with suspected cross-contamination and a sequencing artifact. In a later analysis, a clonal expansion index for each public chain was calculated from normalized within-repertoire ranks of inferred template counts. In a later analysis, generation probabilities were computed using a VDJ recombination model fitted to out-of-frame rearrangements, and the results were checked against IGoR. Hypergeometric tests were used in a later analysis to score TCR-TCR, TCR-HLA and TCR-CMV co-occurrence, with a repertoire-size bias correction applied to the TCR pairs. False discovery rates were estimated in a later analysis by permuting HLA or CMV assignments 20 times. In a later analysis, co-occurring TCRs were grouped using DBSCAN, with TCRdist sequence similarity added in when clustering inside HLA-allele-positive subsets. Repertoires with fewer than 30,000 or more than 120,000 public chains were left out of co-occurrence clustering, as were five repertoires with anomalous nucleotide sharing. TCRdb mirrors the immuneACCESS table, restricted to in-frame sequences. Some clones are absent from its copies; in checked studies, under half trace to an unresolved V gene, and the reason for the others is unknown. That table is the source of V, J and clone size, and D and trimming were worked out from the DNA. The data table for this sample lists roughly 120,000 clones. About 2.2% of the sample rests with the top ten.

The cohort was made up of 500 to 800 healthy bone marrow donors. Cohort members were all nominally healthy when sampled, although unrecorded immune exposures were likely present. The donor tested CMV seronegative, placing the donor among the roughly 400 seronegative members of the cohort. Each donor provided a peripheral blood sample, and peripheral blood mononuclear cells were used for TCR beta sequencing. The Qiagen DNeasy Blood Extraction Kit was used to extract genomic DNA from the blood cell samples. Worth noting for this clone: Its antigen remains unidentified.

Material: PBMCs. This TCR derives from a man between 35 and 55 years old in good health and CMV-seronegative.

The nucleotide sequence is TGTGCCAGCAGCTTTGACAGGGGCCCAAGTAGCACAGATACGCAGTATTTT. This codes for CASSFDRGPSSTDTQYF. The rearranged chain carries TRBV7-8 and TRBJ2-3; TRBD1 fits 8 bases in the junction. In the germline V gene, CDR1 corresponds to SGHVS and CDR2 to FQNEAQ. Unmatched junction bases come to 8, with V trimmed by 3 bases and J by 0 bases. The CDR3 numbers 17 residues from cysteine through phenylalanine. Of the read, only the CDR3 DNA is kept; its 51 bases are in frame from base 1.